The 28 T cell receptor beta chains below come from one sample, sequenced in a study of blood T cell repertoires in COVID-19. Profiled with immunoSEQ multiplex PCR; TCRdb holds only in-frame clones, not every one. Found here are about 73,000 clones, about 70% of them singletons; the top ten hold approximately 24%. Specimen: peripheral blood. Receptor source: a man in his fifties or sixties with acute or convalescent COVID-19.

This clone was counted only a few times. The V call is TRBV7-9, the J call TRBJ2-3; D may be TRBD1 (6 bases). The CDR3 runs to 15 residues. Germline V CDR1 and CDR2: SEHNR, FQNEAQ (reference sequence). With 4 bases removed from V and 4 bases from J, the gap between germline ends came to 15 bases. In DNA, the CDR3 is TGTGCCAGCAGCTCAGGGGCTCTCCCCCCAGATACGCAGTATTTT. Its protein is CASSSGALPPDTQYF.

This chain connects TRBV18 to TRBJ2-5, with D unclear. The V end lost 2 bases, the J end lost 0 bases, and 7 bases lay between the germline ends. CDR1 is KGHSH and CDR2 is LQKENI in the germline V gene. The CDR3 runs 14 residues. The CDR3, as DNA: TGTGCCAGCTCACCAGAGGTAAACCAAGAGACCCAGTACTTC. This encodes CASSPEVNQETQYF.

The chain combines TRBV18 with TRBJ2-7; D is undetermined. Trimming removed 5 bases from V and 3 bases from J, with 14 bases in between. Germline V gene data show CDR1 as KGHSH and CDR2 as LQKENI. This CDR3 contains 14 residues. The DNA for the CDR3 is TGTGCCAGCTCAAAATCCGGTCAAAACTACGAGCAGTACTTC. This translates into CASSKSGQNYEQYF.

The V call is TRBV11-3, the J call TRBJ2-7; TRBD2 matches at 7 bases. The CDR3 consists of 19 residues. CDR1 is SGHNT and CDR2 is YENEEA in the germline V gene. Trimming took 2 bases from V and 7 from J; bases not matched to a gene: 23. The CDR3 nucleotides are TGTGCCAGCAGCTTATCGGGGGGATTGTGGGAAACCCGGCACGGGGAGCAGTACGTC. It translates to CASSLSGGLWETRHGEQYV.

To note about this clone: Within the sample, other DNA sequences also encode this same CDR3. The chain carries TRBV10-3 and TRBJ2-2; D gene uncertain. CDR1 is ENHRY, CDR2 SYGVKD, per germline. V gave up 4 bases and J gave up 7 bases, with 13 bases separating them. This CDR3 has 14 amino acids. The CDR3 nucleotides read TGTGCCATCAGTGGACGCGGTACGGACGGGGAGCTGTTTTTT. It codes for CAISGRGTDGELFF.

The chain carries TRBV7-9 and TRBJ2-1; D possibly corresponds to TRBD2 (6 bases). Trimming removed 5 bases from V and 7 bases from J, with 12 bases in between. From germline, CDR1 is SEHNR and CDR2 FQNEAQ (reference sequence). The CDR3 sequence is 13 residues long. Written as DNA, the CDR3 is TGTGCCAGCAGCCGGGACTCTGGGAATGAGCAGTTCTTC. Residues: CASSRDSGNEQFF.

This clone appeared once. The chain links TRBV24-1 to TRBJ2-2; a weak D match, TRBD1 (5 bases). Germline V gene lookup returns CDR1 KGHDR and CDR2 SFDVKD. The CDR3 is made up of 15 amino acids. V was cut by 3 bases and J by 0 bases, with 7 bases left in between. The CDR3 nucleotides are TGTGCCACCAGTGATAGACAGTCGAACACCGGGGAGCTGTTTTTT. This encodes CATSDRQSNTGELFF.

The chain recombines TRBV7-9 with TRBJ1-6; D is undetermined. V was shortened by 0 bases and J by 13 bases, with 7 bases between the two germline ends. This CDR3 contains 12 residues. The germline CDR1 and CDR2 sequences are SEHNR and FQNEAQ (reference sequence). This CDR3 reads CASSLATEPLHF. The CDR3 nucleotides read TGTGCCAGCAGCTTAGCCACAGAGCCCCTCCACTTT.

V gene TRBV6-6 combines with J gene TRBJ2-3; no clear D. From germline, CDR1 is MNHNY and CDR2 SVGAGI (reference sequence). The CDR3 extends over 14 amino acids. Trimming took off 2 bases at V and 1 base at J, with 7 bases between the two ends. The chain's CDR3 is CASSYIPGTDTQYF. The CDR3 DNA sequence: TGTGCCAGCAGTTACATCCCAGGCACAGATACGCAGTATTTT.

The chain employs TRBV5-6 and TRBJ2-3; perhaps TRBD1 as D (6 bases). The ends were cut back, 4 bases at V and 1 base at J, with 16 bases in the middle. From germline, CDR1 is SGHDT and CDR2 YYEEEE. This CDR3 spans 16 amino acids. The CDR3 region is CASSRAGDGGTDTQYF. In DNA, the CDR3 is TGTGCCAGCAGCAGGGCAGGGGACGGGGGCACAGATACGCAGTATTTT.

The V gene is TRBV3-1 (or the pseudogene TRBV3-2), the J gene TRBJ2-1; 11 bases fit TRBD2. V lost 0 bases, J lost 9 bases, and 4 bases stayed unmatched. The CDR3 is 15 residues long. Germline CDR1 LGHDT, CDR2 YNNKEL (reference sequence). The CDR3 sequence is CASSQDGTSGGEQFF. The CDR3 bases are TGTGCCAGCAGCCAAGATGGGACTAGCGGCGGTGAGCAGTTCTTC.

The gene calls are TRBV19 and TRBJ2-5, with TRBD2 identical over 7 bases. The ends lost 3 bases at V and 5 bases at J; junction bases unmatched: 0. In germline, CDR1 is LNHDA, CDR2 SQIVND (reference sequence). The CDR3 is 12 amino acids. In DNA form, the CDR3 reads TGTGCCAGTAGTATGGGGGGGGAGACCCAGTACTTC. It specifies CASSMGGETQYF.

V is TRBV24-1 and J is TRBJ2-1, with a tentative D call TRBD1 (7 bases). The CDR3 sequence is 16 residues long. Germline V gene lookup returns CDR1 KGHDR and CDR2 SFDVKD. The germline V and J ends were trimmed by 3 bases and 4 bases, with 15 bases remaining between them. The CDR3 region is CATSDGGGVIYNEQFF. The CDR3 DNA sequence: TGTGCCACCAGTGATGGAGGGGGCGTGATTTACAATGAGCAGTTCTTC.

The rearrangement uses TRBV3-1 (or the pseudogene TRBV3-2) and TRBJ2-1; 10 bases agree with TRBD1. The V gene's germline CDR1 is LGHDT and CDR2 YNNKEL (reference sequence). The ends lost 8 bases at V and 6 bases at J; junction bases unmatched: 7. This CDR3 has 14 residues. CDR3 nucleotides: TGTGCCAGCTCCCGGGACAGGGGTTCCAATGAGCAGTTCTTC. Translated: CASSRDRGSNEQFF.

The DNA for the CDR3 is TGTGCCAGCAGCTTATCATCGGTTGGTAATTCACCCCTCCACTTT. Its translation: CASSLSSVGNSPLHF. The chain carries TRBV7-9 and TRBJ1-6; D is unresolved. Germline CDR1 is SEHNR and CDR2 is FQNEAQ (reference sequence). The CDR3 contains 15 residues. V shed 2 bases and J shed 6 bases, with 11 bases lying between them.

This rearrangement joins TRBV28 to TRBJ2-1; 10 nucleotides match TRBD2. Per the germline V gene, CDR1 is MDHEN and CDR2 is SYDVKM. CDR3 length equals 16 residues. Trimming at V came to 4 bases and at J to 0 bases, leaving 3 bases not matched to a gene. The CDR3 loop reads CASSSSSGSSYNEQFF. The CDR3 coding sequence is TGTGCCAGCAGTTCGTCTAGCGGGAGCTCCTACAATGAGCAGTTCTTC.

The J gene is TRBJ1-3, the V gene TRBV12-5; 7 nucleotides align to TRBD1. The V gene's germline CDR1 is LGHNT and CDR2 FRNRAP. The CDR3 loop spans 16 amino acids. V trimming: 1 base; J trimming: 0 bases; junction bases outside the gene matches: 3. The CDR3 loop is CASGLGQGFSGNTIYF. CDR3 DNA: TGTGCTAGTGGTTTGGGACAGGGTTTCTCTGGAAACACCATATATTTT. Supplemented by reference TRBV12-5 and TRBJ1-3, the full variable domain reads DARVTQTPRHKVTEMGQEVTMRCQPILGHNTVFWYRQTMMQGLELLAYFRNRAPLDDSGMPKDRFSAEMPDATLATLKIQPSEPRDSAVYFCASGLGQGFSGNTIYFGEGSWLTVV.

The J gene is TRBJ2-5, the V gene TRBV7-8, with 8 nucleotides matching TRBD1. CDR3 length equals 15 residues. V shed 5 bases, J shed 5 bases, and the junction held 10 bases outside the gene matches. The germline CDR1 and CDR2 sequences are SGHVS and FQNEAQ. The CDR3 reads CASSQRTGSGETQYF. The CDR3 DNA sequence: TGTGCCAGCAGCCAAAGGACAGGGTCGGGGGAGACCCAGTACTTC.

This chain uses TRBV5-4 with TRBJ1-1; D gene unclear. Trimming stripped 10 bases from V and 6 bases from J, with 16 bases between. This CDR3 region has 12 residues. CDR1 and CDR2 (germline): SGHNT, YYREEE (reference sequence). The CDR3 sequence: CAYYTGKAEAFF. CDR3 coding DNA: TGTGCCTACTATACCGGAAAGGCTGAAGCTTTCTTT.

The V and J genes are TRBV2 and TRBJ2-3, with 10 bases that match TRBD2. Germline CDR1 is SNHLY and CDR2 is FYNNEI. V was clipped by 5 bases and J by 5 bases; unmatched bases: 7. The CDR3 has 15 amino acids. CDR3 amino acids: CASSWLAGGGDTQYF. The CDR3 nucleotides are TGTGCCAGCAGTTGGTTAGCGGGAGGCGGAGATACGCAGTATTTT. Together with reference TRBV2 and TRBJ2-3, the CDR3 gives the full variable domain: EPEVTQTPSHQVTQMGQEVILRCVPISNHLYFYWYRQILGQKVEFLVSFYNNEISEKSEIFDDQFSVERPDGSNFTLKIRSTKLEDSAMYFCASSWLAGGGDTQYFGPGTRLTVL.

This clone was seen a handful of times. The V gene is TRBV11-3, the J gene TRBJ1-6; D gene ambiguous. Germline CDR1 and CDR2: SGHNT and YENEEA. The V and J ends lost 3 bases and 6 bases respectively, with 12 bases between them. The CDR3 is 15 residues long. The CDR3 spells CASSLFSDANSPLHF. The CDR3 DNA reads as TGTGCCAGCAGCTTGTTCAGCGACGCTAATTCACCCCTCCACTTT.

The chain recombines TRBV28 with TRBJ2-1, with D maybe TRBD2 (5 bases). V was cut by 2 bases and J by 7 bases, with 12 bases left in between. Germline V gene data show CDR1 as MDHEN and CDR2 as SYDVKM. CDR3 length equals 14 residues. The CDR3 region has the DNA TGTGCCAGCAGTTTAAGCGGACTTTCTAATGAGCAGTTCTTC. It codes for CASSLSGLSNEQFF.

This clone was detected only a few times. The chain joins TRBV28 to TRBJ2-7, with a possible D match to TRBD1 (6 bases). Germline V gene sequence: CDR1 MDHEN, CDR2 SYDVKM. This CDR3 contains 16 residues. Trimming removed 4 bases from V and 0 bases from J, with 16 bases in between. The CDR3 loop reads CASSSGQTASSYEQYV. The CDR3 DNA is TGTGCCAGCAGTTCTGGACAGACAGCCTCCTCCTACGAGCAGTACGTC.

This sequence joins TRBV6-1 and TRBJ2-2, with a weak D call TRBD2 (5 bases). The CDR3 is 15 residues long. CDR1 is MNHNS and CDR2 is SASEGT in the germline V gene. V shed 2 bases and J shed 4 bases, with 11 bases lying between them. The CDR3 bases are TGTGCCAGCAGTGAAACTAGGCGGGTCACCGGGGAGCTGTTTTTT. This encodes CASSETRRVTGELFF.

There are a few counts of this clone. This chain links TRBV6-1 with TRBJ2-1, with 12 bases identical to TRBD2. The CDR3 length is 17 residues. The germline gives CDR1 MNHNS, CDR2 SASEGT. The ends lost 0 bases at V and 0 bases at J; junction bases unmatched: 0. CDR3 sequence (DNA): TGTGCCAGCAGTGAAGCACTAGCGGGGGGCTCCTACAATGAGCAGTTCTTC. Its translation: CASSEALAGGSYNEQFF.

This clone was observed a single time. The chain uses TRBV2 and TRBJ2-1; perhaps TRBD2 as D (5 bases). Trimming took off 8 bases at V and 3 bases at J, with 11 bases between the two ends. CDR3 length: 13 amino acids. Germline assignment: CDR1 SNHLY and CDR2 FYNNEI. CDR3 coding DNA: TGTGCCAGCCGAGCGGTTATCTACAATGAGCAGTTCTTC. Protein sequence: CASRAVIYNEQFF. Together with reference TRBV2 and TRBJ2-1, the CDR3 gives the full variable domain: EPEVTQTPSHQVTQMGQEVILRCVPISNHLYFYWYRQILGQKVEFLVSFYNNEISEKSEIFDDQFSVERPDGSNFTLKIRSTKLEDSAMYFCASRAVIYNEQFFGPGTRLTVL.

This chain connects TRBV15 to TRBJ2-5, with D unclear. V gave up 0 bases and J gave up 2 bases, with 4 bases separating them. This CDR3 region has 13 residues. Germline V CDR1 and CDR2: LNHNV, YYDKDF (reference sequence). The CDR3 sequence: CATSRDSQETQYF. The CDR3 DNA reads TGTGCCACCAGCAGAGACAGTCAAGAGACCCAGTACTTC.

This rearrangement joins TRBV5-3 to TRBJ2-7; 7 bases agree with TRBD1. TRBV5-3 is an ORF, and what it does is uncertain. The CDR3 contains 14 residues. The J segment lost 1 base and the V segment lost 3 bases, leaving 4 bases of the junction unmatched. The CDR3 spells CARSSGQESYEQYV. For the CDR3, the DNA is TGTGCCAGAAGCTCCGGACAGGAGTCCTACGAGCAGTACGTC.